A selection of T cell receptor beta chains follows, all from one sample in a study of blood T cell repertoires in COVID-19. Libraries were prepared by immunoSEQ multiplex PCR; TCRdb keeps only in-frame clonotypes and omits some of them. The repertoire has under 300,000 clones, roughly four fifths of them found once; the top ten carry 8.5% to 9.5%. Sequencing was performed on peripheral blood. The source of these receptors is a woman in her forties or fifties who had recovered from COVID-19. CDR3s include the opening cysteine and the closing phenylalanine or tryptophan. The D gene is left open where the match is weak. Not every row has a clone size; where given, it reads once, few, many or a size class.

D gene	clone size	V gene	J gene	CDR3 protein	CDR3 DNA
NA	NA	TRBV5-4	TRBJ2-2	CAVEWYRNTGELFF	TGTGCCGTCGAGTGGTACCGGAACACCGGGGAGCTGTTTTTT
TRBD1	NA	TRBV30	TRBJ1-5	CAWSVEGQGHQPQHF	TGTGCCTGGAGTGTAGAGGGACAGGGACATCAGCCCCAGCATTTT
NA	NA	TRBV30	TRBJ2-5	CAWAGAAETQYF	TGTGCCTGGGCAGGGGCGGCGGAGACCCAGTACTTC
NA	NA	TRBV4-2	TRBJ2-1	CASSLGGNEQFF	TGTGCCAGCAGCCTCGGGGGCAATGAGCAGTTCTTC
NA	NA	TRBV6-5	TRBJ1-6	CASRQGTNNSPLHF	TGTGCCAGCAGGCAGGGGACCAATAATTCACCCCTCCACTTT
NA	NA	TRBV7-3	TRBJ2-7	CASSLDNGPYEQYF	TGTGCCAGCAGCTTAGATAACGGTCCCTACGAGCAGTACTTC
TRBD1	NA	TRBV4-2	TRBJ1-1	CASSFSGGAGNTEAFF	TGTGCCAGCAGCTTCTCAGGGGGCGCCGGGAACACTGAAGCTTTCTTT
TRBD1	NA	TRBV6-4	TRBJ1-1	CASSRPGQPESLNTEAFF	TGTGCCAGCTCACGACCGGGACAGCCGGAAAGCTTGAACACTGAAGCTTTCTTT
NA	NA	TRBV5-6	TRBJ2-2	CASSHVDRDTGELFF	TGTGCCAGCAGCCACGTGGACAGAGACACCGGGGAGCTGTTTTTT
NA	NA	TRBV5-1	TRBJ2-7	CASSLGGVAYEQYF	TGCGCCAGCAGCTTGGGCGGGGTCGCCTACGAGCAGTACTTC
NA	once	TRBV25-1	TRBJ1-3	CASSEAASGNTIYF	TGTGCCAGCAGTGAGGCCGCCTCTGGAAACACCATATATTTT
TRBD1	NA	TRBV11-2	TRBJ2-1	CASSYGTGTEQFF	TGTGCCAGCAGCTACGGGACAGGAACCGAGCAGTTCTTC
NA	NA	TRBV28	TRBJ2-3	CASSLPPTNTQYF	TGTGCCAGCAGTTTACCCCCTACTAATACGCAGTATTTT
NA	few	TRBV4-1	TRBJ2-1	CASSQDRGGYNEQFF	TGCGCCAGCAGCCAAGACCGCGGAGGGTACAATGAGCAGTTCTTC
NA	NA	TRBV5-1	TRBJ2-7	CASSGEVSSYEQYF	TGCGCCAGCAGCGGTGAGGTTAGCTCCTACGAGCAGTACTTC
TRBD2	NA	TRBV5-6	TRBJ2-2	CASSTGGANTGELFF	TGTGCCAGCAGCACCGGGGGGGCGAACACCGGGGAGCTGTTTTTT
NA	once	TRBV10-3	TRBJ2-3	CAISEGGVWDTQYF	TGTGCCATCAGTGAAGGGGGTGTGTGGGATACGCAGTATTTT
TRBD2	NA	TRBV4-1	TRBJ2-5	CASSQVVSGGLLGETQYF	TGCGCCAGCAGCCAAGTAGTAAGCGGGGGGCTCCTTGGGGAGACCCAGTACTTC
NA	NA	TRBV5-4	TRBJ2-5	CASRSGLGQETQYF	TGTGCCAGCAGATCCGGACTGGGACAAGAGACCCAGTACTTC
NA	NA	TRBV4-1	TRBJ1-1	CASSQGGGGRFTEAFF	TGCGCCAGCAGCCAAGGCGGTGGGGGCAGGTTCACTGAAGCTTTCTTT
NA	NA	TRBV7-2	TRBJ2-3	CASSLDSPSTDTQYF	TGTGCCAGCAGCTTAGACTCCCCAAGCACAGATACGCAGTATTTT
NA	NA	TRBV30	TRBJ1-1	CAWSVSGTQNTEAFF	TGTGCCTGGAGTGTAAGTGGGACTCAGAACACTGAAGCTTTCTTT
NA	NA	TRBV5-6	TRBJ1-6	CASSLGRVGSPLHF	TGTGCCAGCAGCTTGGGCAGGGTCGGCTCACCCCTCCACTTT
TRBD2	NA	TRBV14	TRBJ2-3	CASSTSSGGTQYF	TGTGCCAGCAGCACCAGTAGCGGGGGGACGCAGTATTTT
NA	NA	TRBV10-3	TRBJ1-1	CAITTEPNTEAFF	TGTGCCATCACGACAGAACCGAACACTGAAGCTTTCTTT
TRBD2	NA	TRBV7-2	TRBJ2-7	CASSLVSSGPRREQYF	TGTGCCAGCAGCTTAGTGTCTAGCGGGCCCCGGCGGGAGCAGTACTTC
NA	NA	TRBV11-2	TRBJ1-2	CASSLTPLLGDYGYTF	TGTGCCAGCAGCTTAACCCCTCTATTAGGGGACTATGGCTACACCTTC
NA	NA	TRBV5-1	TRBJ2-5	CASSPGLQETQYF	TGCGCCAGCAGCCCGGGACTTCAGGAGACCCAGTACTTC
TRBD2	NA	TRBV3-1/TRBV3-2	TRBJ2-7	CASSQALIQETSGGHYEQYF	TGTGCCAGCAGCCAAGCCCTTATACAAGAGACTAGCGGGGGCCACTACGAGCAGTACTTC
NA	NA	TRBV5-4	TRBJ1-1	CASTPTRDTEAFF	TGTGCCAGCACCCCAACCCGGGACACTGAAGCTTTCTTT
TRBD2	NA	TRBV30	TRBJ2-7	CAWTNGGADVSEQYF	TGTGCCTGGACAAACGGGGGGGCCGATGTATCCGAGCAGTACTTC
NA	NA	TRBV5-4	TRBJ2-7	CASSPGGAQSYEQYF	TGTGCCAGCAGCCCCGGGGGTGCCCAATCCTACGAGCAGTACTTC
NA	NA	TRBV19	TRBJ1-1	CASKLGGNTEAFF	TGTGCCAGTAAGTTAGGGGGGAACACTGAAGCTTTCTTT
TRBD1	NA	TRBV10-3	TRBJ1-6	CAISDGGRGNSPLHF	TGTGCCATCAGTGATGGGGGCAGGGGGAATTCACCCCTCCACTTT
NA	NA	TRBV7-9	TRBJ2-7	CASSLTGFNYEQYF	TGTGCCAGCAGCTTGACAGGATTCAACTACGAGCAGTACTTC
TRBD2	once	TRBV30	TRBJ2-5	CAWDSGSPSETQYF	TGTGCCTGGGATAGCGGGAGTCCCTCCGAGACCCAGTACTTC
NA	NA	TRBV11-2	TRBJ2-5	CASSPQGAGEGTQYF	TGTGCCAGCAGCCCCCAGGGGGCGGGGGAGGGGACCCAGTACTTC
NA	few	TRBV7-8	TRBJ2-7	CASSLALSYEQYF	TGTGCCAGCAGCCTCGCACTCTCCTACGAGCAGTACTTC
TRBD2	NA	TRBV15	TRBJ2-5	CATSRELAGAETQYF	TGTGCCACCAGCAGAGAACTAGCGGGAGCAGAGACCCAGTACTTC
TRBD2	NA	TRBV10-3	TRBJ2-1	CAISRTPGLAGDNEQFF	TGTGCCATTTCGAGAACCCCCGGCTTAGCGGGAGACAATGAGCAGTTCTTC
TRBD2	NA	TRBV5-4	TRBJ2-6	CASSLEMGLGLSSGANVLTF	TGTGCCAGCAGCTTGGAGATGGGACTAGGGCTAAGCTCTGGGGCCAACGTCCTGACTTTC
NA	NA	TRBV6-1	TRBJ2-7	CASSEFQGKAEQYF	TGTGCCAGCAGTGAATTTCAGGGGAAAGCCGAGCAGTACTTC
NA	NA	TRBV5-1	TRBJ2-6	CASTESSGANVLTF	TGCGCCAGTACCGAGAGCTCTGGGGCCAACGTCCTGACTTTC
TRBD1	NA	TRBV7-6	TRBJ2-6	CASSSGQVIFSGANVLTF	TGTGCCAGCAGCTCGGGACAGGTTATCTTCTCTGGGGCCAACGTCCTGACTTTC
TRBD1	NA	TRBV10-3	TRBJ1-1	CAMRTGGNTEAFF	TGTGCCATGAGGACAGGGGGGAACACTGAAGCTTTCTTT
NA	NA	TRBV12-1	TRBJ1-5	CASSFVGVPGANQPQHF	TGTGCCAGCAGCTTTGTCGGGGTCCCAGGGGCGAATCAGCCCCAGCATTTT
NA	NA	TRBV7-8	TRBJ1-5	CASSPILGGMSLYSNQPQHF	TGTGCCAGCAGCCCCATTCTCGGGGGGATGTCCCTTTATAGCAATCAGCCCCAGCATTTT
NA	NA	TRBV7-2	TRBJ1-1	CASSLLGGGNTEAFF	TGTGCCAGCAGCCTACTTGGGGGAGGGAACACTGAAGCTTTCTTT
NA	NA	TRBV6-6	TRBJ2-3	CASSYFGTDTQYF	TGTGCCAGCAGTTACTTCGGCACAGATACGCAGTATTTT